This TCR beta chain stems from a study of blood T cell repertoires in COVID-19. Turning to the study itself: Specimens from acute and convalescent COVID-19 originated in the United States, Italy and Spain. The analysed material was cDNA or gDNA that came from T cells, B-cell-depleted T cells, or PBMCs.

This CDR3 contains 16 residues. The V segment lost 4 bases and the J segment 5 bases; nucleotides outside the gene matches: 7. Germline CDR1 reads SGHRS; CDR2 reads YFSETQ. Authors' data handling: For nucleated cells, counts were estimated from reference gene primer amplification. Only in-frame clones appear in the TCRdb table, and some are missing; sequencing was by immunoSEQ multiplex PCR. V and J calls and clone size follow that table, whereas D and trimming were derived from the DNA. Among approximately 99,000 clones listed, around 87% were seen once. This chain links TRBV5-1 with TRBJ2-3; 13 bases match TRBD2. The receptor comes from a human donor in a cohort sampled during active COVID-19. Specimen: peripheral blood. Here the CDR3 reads CASSRRTSGSEDTQYF. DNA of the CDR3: TGCGCCAGCAGCCGGCGGACTAGCGGGAGTGAAGATACGCAGTATTTT.